One and the same sample provided the 5 T cell receptor beta chains below, sequenced in a study of T cell responses to AZD1222 COVID-19 vaccine. Assay used: immunoSEQ multiplex PCR; TCRdb lists only in-frame clones, some missing. The sample includes roughly 20,000 clones, 84% of them seen just once. Sequenced material: peripheral blood, taken 28 days after the second AZD1222 dose. Every receptor here comes from an adult who received the AZD1222 COVID-19 vaccine.

This chain links TRBV12-3 or TRBV12-4 with TRBJ1-1, with 7 bases that match TRBD1. Germline trimming cut 5 bases from V and 5 bases from J; bases unmatched to any gene: 5. This CDR3 contains 13 residues. The chain's CDR3 is CASSDRVRTEAFF. Here the CDR3 DNA reads TGTGCCAGCAGTGACAGGGTGCGAACTGAAGCTTTCTTT.

This rearrangement joins TRBV7-9 to TRBJ2-6; D remains ambiguous. The germline gives CDR1 SEHNR, CDR2 FQNEAQ (reference sequence). V was shortened by 2 bases and J by 0 bases, with 5 bases between the two germline ends. This CDR3 region has 15 residues. DNA for the CDR3: TGTGCCAGCAGCTTAAGTCCCTCTGGGGCCAACGTCCTGACTTTC. As protein: CASSLSPSGANVLTF.

The chain recombines TRBV6-5 with TRBJ1-5; 7 bases are a match to TRBD1. This CDR3 has 13 amino acids. Per germline, CDR1 MNHEY and CDR2 SVGAGI. V shed 6 bases, J shed 9 bases, and the junction held 8 bases outside the gene matches. CDR3 in amino acids: CASRSSGGRPQHF. CDR3 coding DNA: TGTGCCAGCAGGTCCTCAGGGGGTCGGCCCCAGCATTTT.

The gene calls are TRBV6-6 and TRBJ2-3; D uncertain. V lost 5 bases to trimming and J lost 9 bases, with 9 bases between them. Per the germline V gene, CDR1 is MNHNY and CDR2 is SVGAGI (reference sequence). The CDR3 has 11 amino acids. The CDR3 spells CASSQLPTQYF. The CDR3 bases are TGTGCCAGCAGTCAACTCCCAACGCAGTATTTT.

The gene calls are TRBV7-9 and TRBJ2-7; D is unclear. The germline V and J ends were trimmed by 7 bases and 2 bases, with 12 bases remaining between them. CDR3 length: 13 amino acids. Germline V gene sequence: CDR1 SEHNR, CDR2 FQNEAQ (reference sequence). The CDR3 DNA reads as TGTGCCAGCAACGCCCTGGATGCCTACGAGCAGTACTTC. Amino acid sequence: CASNALDAYEQYF.